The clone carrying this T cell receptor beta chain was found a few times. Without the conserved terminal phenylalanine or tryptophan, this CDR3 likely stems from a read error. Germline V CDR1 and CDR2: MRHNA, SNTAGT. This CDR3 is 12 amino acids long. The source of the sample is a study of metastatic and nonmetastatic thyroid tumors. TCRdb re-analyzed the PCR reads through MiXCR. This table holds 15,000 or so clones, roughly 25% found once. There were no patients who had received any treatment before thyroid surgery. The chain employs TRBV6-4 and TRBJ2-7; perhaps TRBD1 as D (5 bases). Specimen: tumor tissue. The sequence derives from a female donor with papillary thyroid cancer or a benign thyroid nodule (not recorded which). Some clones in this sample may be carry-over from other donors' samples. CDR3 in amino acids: CAGRNGAGEQYL. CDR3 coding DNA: TGTGCCGGCAGAAATGGGGCAGGAGAGCAGTACTTG.